The 3 T cell receptor beta chains below were found in one sample sequenced in a study of blood T cell repertoires in COVID-19 (dated by TCRdb to 2020 to 2022). The library relied on the immunoSEQ multiplex PCR assay. Imported from immuneACCESS, the table was reduced by TCRdb to in-frame sequences with V and J called. These copies leave out some clones; in studies compared against another copy, an unresolved V gene accounts for under half, and the cause of the remainder is not known. The sample table holds about 90,000 clones, of which roughly 92% were seen once. The ten largest clones add up to roughly 6.4% of the sample. Material for sequencing was peripheral blood. These receptors all come from a woman aged 60 to 75 with active COVID-19.

This clone turned up a few times. The chain couples TRBV2 to TRBJ2-7, with TRBD2 identical over 7 bases. From germline, CDR1 is SNHLY and CDR2 FYNNEI. Trimming at V came to 7 bases and at J to 2 bases, leaving 5 bases not matched to a gene. The CDR3 covers 13 residues. The CDR3 sequence is CASTGRQPYEQYF. The CDR3 DNA reads as TGTGCCAGCACCGGGAGGCAGCCCTACGAGCAGTACTTC.

V is TRBV7-2 and J is TRBJ1-1; D may be TRBD1 (6 bases). Per the germline V gene, CDR1 is SGHTA and CDR2 is FQGNSA. The CDR3 runs to 14 residues. Trimming left V 5 bases short and J 4 bases short, with 14 bases between. CDR3 amino acids: CASSPGTRGTEAFF. DNA of the CDR3: TGTGCCAGCAGCCCGGGGACAAGGGGCACTGAAGCTTTCTTT.

A note on this clone: Other DNA sequences from this sample encode an identical CDR3 as well. V gene TRBV6-5 combines with J gene TRBJ1-5; D unresolved. V lost 0 bases and J lost 6, with 6 bases in between. Germline lookup yields CDR1 MNHEY and CDR2 SVGAGI. This CDR3 region has 13 residues. CDR3 in amino acids: CASSYSRGQPQHF. For the CDR3, the DNA is TGTGCCAGCAGTTACTCACGAGGTCAGCCCCAGCATTTT.